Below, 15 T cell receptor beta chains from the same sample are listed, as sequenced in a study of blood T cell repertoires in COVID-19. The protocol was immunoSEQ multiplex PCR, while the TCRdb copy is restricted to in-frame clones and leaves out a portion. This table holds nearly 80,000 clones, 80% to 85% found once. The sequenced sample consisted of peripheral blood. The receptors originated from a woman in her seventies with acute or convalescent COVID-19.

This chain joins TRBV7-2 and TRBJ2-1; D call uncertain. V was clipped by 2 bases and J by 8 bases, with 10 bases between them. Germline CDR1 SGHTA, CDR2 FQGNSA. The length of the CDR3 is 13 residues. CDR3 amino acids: CASSLSGWYEQFF. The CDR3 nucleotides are TGTGCCAGCAGCTTATCGGGTTGGTATGAGCAGTTCTTC.

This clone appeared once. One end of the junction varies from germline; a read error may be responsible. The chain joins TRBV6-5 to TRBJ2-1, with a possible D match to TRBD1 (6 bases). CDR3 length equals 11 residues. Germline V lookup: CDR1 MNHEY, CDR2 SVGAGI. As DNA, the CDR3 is TGTGCCAGCAGCCCGGGGACACTGTGGGTCTTC. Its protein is CASSPGTLWVF.

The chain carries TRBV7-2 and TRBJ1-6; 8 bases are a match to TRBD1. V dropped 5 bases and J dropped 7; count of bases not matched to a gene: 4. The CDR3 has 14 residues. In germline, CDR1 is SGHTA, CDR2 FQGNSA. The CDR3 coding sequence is TGTGCCAGCAGCCAGACAGGGGCCAATTCACCCCTCCACTTT. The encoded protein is CASSQTGANSPLHF.

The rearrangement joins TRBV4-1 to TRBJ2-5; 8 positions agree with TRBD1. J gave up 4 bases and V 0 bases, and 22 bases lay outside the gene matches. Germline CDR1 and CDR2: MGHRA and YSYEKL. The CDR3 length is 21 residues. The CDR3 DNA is TGCGCCAGCAGCCAAGACCGATTCCAGGGGGCGCTTGTCGGAGCCCGAGAGACCCAGTACTTC. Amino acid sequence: CASSQDRFQGALVGARETQYF.

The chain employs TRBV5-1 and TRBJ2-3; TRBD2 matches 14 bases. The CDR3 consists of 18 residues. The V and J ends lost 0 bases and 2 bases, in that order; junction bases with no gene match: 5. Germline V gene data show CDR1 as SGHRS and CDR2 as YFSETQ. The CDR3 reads CASSLEWGLAGVTDTQYF. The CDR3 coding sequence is TGCGCCAGCAGCTTGGAATGGGGACTAGCGGGAGTCACAGATACGCAGTATTTT. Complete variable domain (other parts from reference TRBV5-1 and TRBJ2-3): KAGVTQTPRYLIKTRGQQVTLSCSPISGHRSVSWYQQTPGQGLQFLFEYFSETQRNKGNFPGRFSGRQFSNSRSEMNVSTLELGDSALYLCASSLEWGLAGVTDTQYFGPGTRLTVL.

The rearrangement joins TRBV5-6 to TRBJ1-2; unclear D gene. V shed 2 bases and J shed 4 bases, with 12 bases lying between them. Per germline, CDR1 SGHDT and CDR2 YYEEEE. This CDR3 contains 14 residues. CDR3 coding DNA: TGTGCCAGCAGCTTCGGTCGGCGGAGCTATGGCTACACCTTC. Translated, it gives CASSFGRRSYGYTF.

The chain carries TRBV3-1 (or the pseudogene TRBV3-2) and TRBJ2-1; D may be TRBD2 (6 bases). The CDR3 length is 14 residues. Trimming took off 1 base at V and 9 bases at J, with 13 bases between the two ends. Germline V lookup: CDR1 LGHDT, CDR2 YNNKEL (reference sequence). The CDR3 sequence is CASSQGLDPLEQFF. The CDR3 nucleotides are TGTGCCAGCAGCCAAGGACTAGACCCCCTTGAGCAGTTCTTC.

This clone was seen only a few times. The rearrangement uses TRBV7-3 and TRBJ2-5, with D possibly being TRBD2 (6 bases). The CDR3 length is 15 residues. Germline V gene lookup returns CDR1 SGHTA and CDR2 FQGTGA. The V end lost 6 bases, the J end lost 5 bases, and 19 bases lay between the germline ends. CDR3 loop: CASSQEASARETQYF. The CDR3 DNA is TGTGCCAGCAGTCAGGAGGCTAGCGCCCGGGAGACCCAGTACTTC.

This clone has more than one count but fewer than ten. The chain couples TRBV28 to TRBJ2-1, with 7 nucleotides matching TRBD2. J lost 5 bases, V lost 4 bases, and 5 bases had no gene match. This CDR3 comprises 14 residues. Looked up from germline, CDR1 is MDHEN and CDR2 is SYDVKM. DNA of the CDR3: TGTGCCAGCAGTTCCGGGACTAACAACAATGAGCAGTTCTTC. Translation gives CASSSGTNNNEQFF.

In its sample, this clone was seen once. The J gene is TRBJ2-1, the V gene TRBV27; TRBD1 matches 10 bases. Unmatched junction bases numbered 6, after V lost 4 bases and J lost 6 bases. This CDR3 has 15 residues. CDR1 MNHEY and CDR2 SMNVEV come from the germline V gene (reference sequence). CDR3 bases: TGTGCCAGCAGTTCTCCGGGACAGGGGATCAATGAGCAGTTCTTC. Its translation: CASSSPGQGINEQFF.

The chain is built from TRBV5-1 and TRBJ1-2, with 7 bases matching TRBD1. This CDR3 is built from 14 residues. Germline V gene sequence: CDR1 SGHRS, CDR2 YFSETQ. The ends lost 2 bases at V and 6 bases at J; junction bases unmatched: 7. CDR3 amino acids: CASSLGQDWDGYTF. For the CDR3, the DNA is TGCGCCAGCAGCTTAGGACAGGACTGGGATGGCTACACCTTC.

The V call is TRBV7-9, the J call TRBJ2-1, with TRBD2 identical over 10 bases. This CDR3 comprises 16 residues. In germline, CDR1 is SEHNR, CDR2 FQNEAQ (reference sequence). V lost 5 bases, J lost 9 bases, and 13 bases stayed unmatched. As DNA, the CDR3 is TGTGCCAGCAGCCAGGCGGGGCTAGCGGGAGTACGTGAGCAGTTCTTC. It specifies CASSQAGLAGVREQFF.

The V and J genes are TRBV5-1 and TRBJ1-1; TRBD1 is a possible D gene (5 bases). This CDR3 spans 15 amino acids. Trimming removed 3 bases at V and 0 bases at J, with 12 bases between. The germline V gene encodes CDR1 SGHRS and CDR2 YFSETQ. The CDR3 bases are TGCGCCAGCAGCTCGACAGCTGCAATGAACACTGAAGCTTTCTTT. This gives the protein CASSSTAAMNTEAFF.

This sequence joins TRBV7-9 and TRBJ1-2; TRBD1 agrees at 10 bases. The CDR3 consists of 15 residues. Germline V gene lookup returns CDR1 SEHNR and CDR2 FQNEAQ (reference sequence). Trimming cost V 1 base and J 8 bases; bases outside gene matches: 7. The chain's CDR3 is CASSLEGQGPRGYTF. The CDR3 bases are TGTGCCAGCAGCTTAGAGGGACAGGGGCCGAGAGGCTACACCTTC.

This chain's CDR3 is CASSYKGRGYGYTF. CDR3 nucleotides: TGTGCCAGCAGTTACAAGGGGCGCGGCTATGGCTACACCTTC. The chain uses TRBV6-5 and TRBJ1-2; D is perhaps TRBD1 (5 bases). Per the germline V gene, CDR1 is MNHEY and CDR2 is SVGAGI. The length of the CDR3 is 14 residues. V shed 2 bases and J shed 4 bases, with 11 bases lying between them.